This TCR beta chain was captured in a study of CD8 T cells in Susac syndrome. In this sample, this clonotype turned up once. Its antigen remains unidentified. CDR3 size: 15 residues. Per germline, CDR1 SQVTM and CDR2 ANQGSEA. J was trimmed by 6 bases and V by 8 bases; bases with no gene match: 13. With random hexamers, roughly 0.45 to 1 ug RNA was reverse transcribed. An immunoSEQ multiplex PCR amplified TCR beta CDR3 over 54 Vbeta and 13 Jbeta. TCRdb analysed the immunoSEQ multiplex PCR reads with MiXCR anew, one entry per CDR3 protein. This table has about 180,000 distinct CDR3 sequences, 85% to 95% appearing once. Findings and limits, study-wide: Clonal expansion was not observed in the Susac syndrome CD4+ T cell repertoires.

CD8+ and CD4+ T cells from blood underwent TCR beta sequencing. Sequenced sample: CD4+ T cells from PBMCs. This chain connects TRBV29-1 to TRBJ2-3; the match to TRBD1 covers 11 bases. This clonotype was obtained from a human donor with Susac syndrome. The CDR3: CSISGGDRGFDTQYF. CDR3 DNA: TGCAGCATATCAGGTGGGGACAGGGGGTTCGATACGCAGTATTTT.